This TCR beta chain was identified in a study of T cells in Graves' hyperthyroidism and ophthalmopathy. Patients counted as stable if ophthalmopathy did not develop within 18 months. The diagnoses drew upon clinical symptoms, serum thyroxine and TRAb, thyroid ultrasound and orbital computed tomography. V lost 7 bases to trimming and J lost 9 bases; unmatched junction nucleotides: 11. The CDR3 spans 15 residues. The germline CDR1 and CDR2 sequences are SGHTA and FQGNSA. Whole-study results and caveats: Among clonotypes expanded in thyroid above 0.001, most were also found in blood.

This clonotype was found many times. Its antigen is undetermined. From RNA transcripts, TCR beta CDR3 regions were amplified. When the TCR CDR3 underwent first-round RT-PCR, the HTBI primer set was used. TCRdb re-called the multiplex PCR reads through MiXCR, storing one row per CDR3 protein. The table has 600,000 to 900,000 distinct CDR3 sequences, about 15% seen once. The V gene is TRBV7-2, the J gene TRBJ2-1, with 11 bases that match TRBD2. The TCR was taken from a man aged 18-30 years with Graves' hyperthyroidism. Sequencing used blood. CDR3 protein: CASKGVAGGPAEQFF. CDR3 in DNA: TGTGCCAGCAAGGGAGTAGCGGGAGGGCCCGCTGAGCAGTTCTTC.